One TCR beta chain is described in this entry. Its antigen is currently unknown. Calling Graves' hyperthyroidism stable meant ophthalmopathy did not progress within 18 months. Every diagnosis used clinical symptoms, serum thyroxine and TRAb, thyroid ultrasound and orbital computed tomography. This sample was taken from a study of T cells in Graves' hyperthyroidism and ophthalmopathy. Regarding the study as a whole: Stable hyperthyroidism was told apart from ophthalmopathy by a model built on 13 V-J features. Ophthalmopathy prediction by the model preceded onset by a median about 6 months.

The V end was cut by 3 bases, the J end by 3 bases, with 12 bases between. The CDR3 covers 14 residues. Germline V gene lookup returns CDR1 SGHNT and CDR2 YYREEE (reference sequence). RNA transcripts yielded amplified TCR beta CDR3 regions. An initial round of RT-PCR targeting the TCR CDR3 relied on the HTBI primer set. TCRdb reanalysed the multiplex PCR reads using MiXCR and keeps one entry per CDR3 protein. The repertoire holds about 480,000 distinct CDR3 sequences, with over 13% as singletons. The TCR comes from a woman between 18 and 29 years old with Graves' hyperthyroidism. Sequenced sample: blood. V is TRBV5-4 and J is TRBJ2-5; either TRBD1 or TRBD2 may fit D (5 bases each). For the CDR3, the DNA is TGTGCCAGCAGCTCTACTGGGGGAGAAGAGACCCAGTACTTC. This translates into CASSSTGGEETQYF.